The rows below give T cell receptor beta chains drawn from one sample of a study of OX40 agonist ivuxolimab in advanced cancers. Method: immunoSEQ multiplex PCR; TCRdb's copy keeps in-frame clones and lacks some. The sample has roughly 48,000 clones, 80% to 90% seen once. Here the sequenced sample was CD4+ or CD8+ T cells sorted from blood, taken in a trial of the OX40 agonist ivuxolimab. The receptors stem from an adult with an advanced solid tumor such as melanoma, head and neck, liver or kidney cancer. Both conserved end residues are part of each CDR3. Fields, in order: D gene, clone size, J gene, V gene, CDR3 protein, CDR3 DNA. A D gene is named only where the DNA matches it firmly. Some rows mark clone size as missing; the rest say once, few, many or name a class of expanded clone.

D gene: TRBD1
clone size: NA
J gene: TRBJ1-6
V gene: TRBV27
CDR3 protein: CASSSHRGYNSPLHF
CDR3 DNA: TGTGCCAGCAGTTCGCACAGGGGGTATAATTCACCCCTCCACTTT

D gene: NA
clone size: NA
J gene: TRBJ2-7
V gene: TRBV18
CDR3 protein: CASSPPEAGDEQYF
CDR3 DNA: TGTGCCAGCTCACCTCCCGAGGCAGGGGACGAGCAGTACTTC

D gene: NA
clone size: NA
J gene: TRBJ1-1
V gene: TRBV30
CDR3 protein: CAWGYGTEAFF
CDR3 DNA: TGTGCCTGGGGCTATGGCACTGAAGCTTTCTTT

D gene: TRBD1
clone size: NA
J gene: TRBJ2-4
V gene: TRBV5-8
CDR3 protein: CASCDRGLDIQYF
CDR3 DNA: TGTGCCAGCTGCGACAGGGGGCTAGACATTCAGTACTTC

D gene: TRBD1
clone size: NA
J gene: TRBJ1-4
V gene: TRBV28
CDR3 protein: CASRDRDRESLFF
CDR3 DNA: TGTGCCAGCAGAGATAGGGACAGGGAATCACTGTTTTTT

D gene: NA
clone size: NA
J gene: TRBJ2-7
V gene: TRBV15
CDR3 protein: CATSREGSYEQYF
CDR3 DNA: TGTGCCACCAGCAGAGAGGGATCGTACGAGCAGTACTTC

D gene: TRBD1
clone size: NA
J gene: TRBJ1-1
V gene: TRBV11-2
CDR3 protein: CASSRQGFGDTEAFF
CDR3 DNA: TGTGCCAGCAGCCGACAGGGCTTTGGGGACACTGAAGCTTTCTTT

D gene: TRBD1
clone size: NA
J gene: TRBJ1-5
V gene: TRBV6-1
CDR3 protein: CASGTAFDVPQHF
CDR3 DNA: TGTGCCAGTGGGACAGCGTTCGATGTGCCCCAGCATTTT

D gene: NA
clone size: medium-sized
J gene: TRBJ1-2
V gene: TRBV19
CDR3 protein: CASSIDQGGYTF
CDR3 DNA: TGTGCCAGTAGTATAGACCAGGGAGGCTACACCTTC

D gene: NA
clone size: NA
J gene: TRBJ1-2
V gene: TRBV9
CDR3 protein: CASSAASPNYGYTF
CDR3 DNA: TGTGCCAGCAGCGCAGCCAGTCCTAACTATGGCTACACCTTC

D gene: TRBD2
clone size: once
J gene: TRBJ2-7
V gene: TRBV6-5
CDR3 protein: CASSYSSGLVSYEQYF
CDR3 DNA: TGTGCCAGCAGTTACTCCTCAGGACTAGTCTCCTACGAGCAGTACTTC

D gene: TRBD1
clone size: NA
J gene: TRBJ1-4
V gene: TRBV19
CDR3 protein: CASSIGPDRGEKLFF
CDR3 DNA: TGTGCCAGTAGTATAGGCCCGGACAGGGGAGAAAAACTGTTTTTT

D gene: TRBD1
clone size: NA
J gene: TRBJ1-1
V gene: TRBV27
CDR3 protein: CASSFTGAEAFF
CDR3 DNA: TGTGCCAGCAGTTTTACAGGGGCTGAAGCTTTCTTT

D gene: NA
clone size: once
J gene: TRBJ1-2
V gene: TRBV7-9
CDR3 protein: CASNHEDNYGYTF
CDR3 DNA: TGTGCCAGCAACCATGAGGATAACTATGGCTACACCTTC

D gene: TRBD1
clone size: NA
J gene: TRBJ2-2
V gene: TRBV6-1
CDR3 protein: CASSGLTGETTGELFF
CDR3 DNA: TGTGCCAGCAGTGGCTTGACAGGGGAAACCACCGGGGAGCTGTTTTTT